These 25 T cell receptor beta chains originate from one sample sequenced in a study of response to subunit inactivated influenza vaccine. TCRdb independently ran MiXCR on the RT-PCR reads; one entry per CDR3 protein. The sample shows about 150,000 distinct CDR3 sequences, about 11% of them seen only once. This material consisted of CD8+ T cells sorted from PBMCs, taken less than 30 months after vaccination. The receptors were sampled from a man aged 50-75 years who received an inactivated influenza vaccine.

V usage is TRBV12-3 or TRBV12-4 and J usage is TRBJ2-7, with 9 bases fitting TRBD2. The CDR3 has 13 residues. Trimming took 1 base from V and 7 from J; bases not matched to a gene: 2. The CDR3 here is CASSLGAGGEQYF. The CDR3 DNA is TGTGCCAGCAGTTTAGGGGCGGGAGGGGAGCAGTACTTC.

This clonotype came up many times. The J gene is TRBJ2-1, the V gene TRBV5-5, with 7 positions matching TRBD2. Germline V gene sequence: CDR1 SGHKS, CDR2 YYEKEE (reference sequence). This CDR3 spans 16 amino acids. With 2 bases clipped from V and 4 bases from J, the junction kept 9 bases outside the gene matches. CDR3 sequence (DNA): TGTGCCAGCAGCTTCCCAGGGACTATGGGATACAATGAGCAGTTCTTC. Amino acids: CASSFPGTMGYNEQFF.

This clonotype was observed a handful of times. V is TRBV7-8 and J is TRBJ2-7; D might be TRBD1 (5 bases). Trimming took 0 bases from V and 2 from J, leaving 8 bases between them. Germline CDR1 reads SGHVS; CDR2 reads FQNEAQ. CDR3 length: 14 residues. The CDR3 is CASSLAVRAYEQYF. CDR3 coding DNA: TGTGCCAGCAGCTTAGCCGTCAGGGCCTACGAGCAGTACTTC.

The genes are TRBV9 and TRBJ2-1; 11 bases are shared with TRBD2. The CDR3 loop spans 16 amino acids. Losses at the gene ends were 4 bases for V and 2 bases for J; bases not matched to a gene: 5. Per germline, CDR1 SGDLS and CDR2 YYNGEE. The CDR3 here is CASSTATSGTYNEQFF. In nucleotides, the CDR3 is TGTGCCAGCAGCACCGCGACTAGCGGGACCTACAATGAGCAGTTCTTC. The full variable domain, with the rest looked up from reference TRBV9 and TRBJ2-1, is DSGVTQTPKHLITATGQRVTLRCSPRSGDLSVYWYQQSLDQGLQFLIQYYNGEERAKGNILERFSAQQFPDLHSELNLSSLELGDSALYFCASSTATSGTYNEQFFGPGTRLTVL.

This clonotype was counted only a few times. The chain carries TRBV5-1 and TRBJ1-3; D remains unclear. The CDR3 extends over 15 amino acids. V lost 4 bases and J 0 bases, leaving 11 bases between the germline ends. The germline V gene has CDR1 SGHRS and CDR2 YFSETQ. The CDR3 reads CASSRNGNSGNTIYF. The CDR3 coding sequence is TGCGCCAGCAGCCGGAACGGGAACTCTGGAAACACCATATATTTT.

In its sample, this clonotype was seen many times. The chain recombines TRBV7-9 with TRBJ2-7, with D uncertain. CDR1 SEHNR and CDR2 FQNEAQ come from the germline V gene (reference sequence). The CDR3 extends over 12 amino acids. V was trimmed by 2 bases and J by 2 bases, leaving 4 bases between them. CDR3 nucleotides: TGTGCCAGCAGCTTAACCACCTACGAGCAGTACTTC. Encoded protein: CASSLTTYEQYF.

This clonotype was observed many times. Here the CDR3 reads CASSRLADPEQFF. The CDR3 region has the DNA TGTGCCAGCAGTCGGCTAGCAGATCCTGAGCAGTTCTTC. This sequence joins TRBV28 and TRBJ2-1; TRBD2 is a possible D gene (5 bases). The CDR3 covers 13 residues. Germline V gene sequence: CDR1 MDHEN, CDR2 SYDVKM. The V end lost 5 bases, the J end lost 9 bases, and 14 bases lay between the germline ends.

A few counts support this clonotype. The rearrangement links TRBV5-1 to TRBJ2-2; no definite D call. V lost 3 bases, J lost 6 bases, and 15 bases lay in between. Germline V gives CDR1 SGHRS, CDR2 YFSETQ. This CDR3 has 15 amino acids. The CDR3 DNA sequence: TGCGCCAGCAGCTCTAAACGTGGAGAGGCCGGGGAGCTGTTTTTT. Protein sequence: CASSSKRGEAGELFF.

This clonotype was counted at least ten times. The chain uses TRBV12-3 or TRBV12-4 and TRBJ2-5; D is possibly TRBD2 (6 bases). The CDR3 consists of 15 residues. Trimming pared 5 bases from V and 0 bases from J, leaving 13 bases between. The CDR3 region is CASSPFSGNQETQYF. The CDR3 nucleotides are TGTGCCAGCAGTCCCTTTAGCGGTAACCAAGAGACCCAGTACTTC.

Ten or more counts support this clonotype. This chain uses TRBV29-1 with TRBJ2-1, with TRBD1 as a possible D gene (6 bases). This CDR3 has 12 residues. Per the germline V gene, CDR1 is SQVTM and CDR2 is ANQGSEA. V gave up 0 bases and J gave up 15 bases, with 15 bases separating them. The CDR3 reads CSVEDNRVGPFF. CDR3 coding DNA: TGCAGCGTTGAAGATAACAGGGTGGGTCCGTTCTTC.

The rearrangement uses TRBV4-2 and TRBJ1-1; the D is unclear. The CDR3 loop spans 15 amino acids. The germline CDR1 and CDR2 sequences are LGHNA and YNFKEQ. V shed 1 base and J shed 1 base, with 10 bases lying between them. The CDR3 nucleotides are TGTGCCAGCAGCCAAGCCTGGACTGAGAACACTGAAGCTTTCTTT. Its protein is CASSQAWTENTEAFF.

This clonotype showed up many times. The chain recombines TRBV29-1 with TRBJ2-7; 7 bases fit TRBD2. Germline V lookup: CDR1 SQVTM, CDR2 ANQGSEA. V lost 4 bases to trimming and J lost 5 bases; unmatched junction nucleotides: 11. This CDR3 spans 14 amino acids. CDR3 sequence reads: CSVGSERGVDEQYF. CDR3 nucleotides: TGCAGCGTTGGGAGCGAGCGGGGAGTGGACGAGCAGTACTTC.

V gene TRBV5-1 combines with J gene TRBJ1-2; 8 nucleotides align to TRBD1. The CDR3 has 15 residues. J was trimmed by 3 bases and V by 1 base; bases with no gene match: 5. Per germline, CDR1 SGHRS and CDR2 YFSETQ. The chain's CDR3 is CASSLLATGDYGYTF. CDR3 DNA sequence: TGCGCCAGCAGCTTGTTGGCGACAGGGGACTATGGCTACACCTTC.

The chain has TRBV9 and TRBJ2-5, with TRBD1 as a possible D gene (6 bases). This CDR3 spans 15 amino acids. Trimming took off 5 bases at V and 1 base at J, with 15 bases between the two ends. The germline V gene has CDR1 SGDLS and CDR2 YYNGEE. For the CDR3, the DNA is TGTGCCAGCAGTCTACACAGGGAACCCCAAGAGACCCAGTACTTC. This encodes CASSLHREPQETQYF.

This clonotype has only a few counts. This chain uses TRBV15 with TRBJ2-1; D not certain. CDR1 LNHNV and CDR2 YYDKDF come from the germline V gene (reference sequence). V gave up 5 bases and J gave up 7 bases, with 6 bases separating them. This CDR3 has 11 amino acids. DNA for the CDR3: TGTGCCACCAGCGACGGAAATGAGCAGTTCTTC. Protein: CATSDGNEQFF. The full variable domain, in which reference TRBV15 and TRBJ2-1 provide the parts outside the CDR3, is DAMVIQNPRYQVTQFGKPVTLSCSQTLNHNVMYWYQQKSSQAPKLLFHYYDKDFNNEADTPDNFQSRRPNTSFCFLDIRSPGLGDTAMYLCATSDGNEQFFGPGTRLTVL.

This clonotype was seen more than once but under ten times. The chain recombines TRBV6-5 with TRBJ2-2, with D possibly matching TRBD2 (5 bases). This CDR3 has 15 residues. Germline values: CDR1 MNHEY, CDR2 SVGAGI. Trimming removed 2 bases at V and 6 bases at J, with 13 bases between. CDR3 protein: CASSYPLDGSGELFF. For the CDR3, the DNA is TGTGCCAGCAGTTACCCACTAGATGGATCCGGGGAGCTGTTTTTT.

This clonotype was observed at least ten times. The genes are TRBV7-8 and TRBJ2-7; 8 bases agree with TRBD2. Germline loops: CDR1 SGHVS, CDR2 FQNEAQ. This CDR3 is 13 amino acids long. V lost 4 bases and J lost 3; bases outside the gene matches: 2. The CDR3 nucleotides are TGTGCCAGCAGCTCCGGGACTAGCTACGAGCAGTACTTC. Amino acids: CASSSGTSYEQYF.

This clonotype came up once. The rearrangement links TRBV7-2 to TRBJ1-2, with 7 bases aligning to TRBD1. This CDR3 region has 14 residues. Looked up from germline, CDR1 is SGHTA and CDR2 is FQGNSA. V shed 1 base and J 4 bases; nucleotides not matched to a gene: 3. This CDR3 reads CASSLETGLYGYTF. The CDR3 bases are TGTGCCAGCAGCTTAGAGACAGGGCTCTATGGCTACACCTTC.

The CDR3 region is CASSLAWGGTDTQYF. The CDR3 nucleotides are TGTGCCAGCAGCTTAGCCTGGGGCGGGACAGATACGCAGTATTTT. The chain has TRBV11-2 and TRBJ2-3; D possibly matches TRBD1 or TRBD2 (5 bases each). V lost 1 base and J 3 bases, leaving 11 bases between the germline ends. The CDR3 spans 15 residues. Germline V lookup: CDR1 SGHAT, CDR2 FQNNGV.

The chain has TRBV10-2 and TRBJ1-2; 10 bases line up with TRBD1. CDR3 length: 14 amino acids. The junction had 3 bases not matched to a gene; V was cut back by 3 bases and J by 5 bases. Germline CDR1 reads WSHSY; CDR2 reads SAAADI. The DNA of the CDR3 is TGCGCCAGCAGTGACGGACAGGGGGGATATGGCTACACCTTC. The encoded protein is CASSDGQGGYGYTF.

This clonotype came up a few times. This CDR3 reads CASGAGNTEAFF. CDR3 nucleotide sequence: TGTGCCAGCGGGGCAGGGAACACTGAAGCTTTCTTT. The rearrangement links TRBV7-8 to TRBJ1-1; D possibly corresponds to TRBD1 (5 bases). The CDR3 is 12 residues long. Germline V lookup: CDR1 SGHVS, CDR2 FQNEAQ. Trimming removed 8 bases from V and 1 base from J, with 8 bases in between.

This rearrangement joins TRBV4-3 to TRBJ2-5, with a tentative D call TRBD1 (6 bases). Germline V gives CDR1 LGHNA, CDR2 YSLEER. CDR3 size: 14 residues. Trimming shortened V by 0 bases and J by 4 bases, and 9 bases separated the two germline ends. Here the CDR3 DNA reads TGCGCCAGCAGCCAAGATGTAGGGGGAGAGACCCAGTACTTC. It encodes CASSQDVGGETQYF.

This clonotype occurred a few times. The chain recombines TRBV7-2 with TRBJ2-7, with a possible D match to TRBD1 (5 bases). Trimming removed 2 bases at V and 5 bases at J, with 16 bases between. The CDR3 has 15 residues. Germline V gene lookup returns CDR1 SGHTA and CDR2 FQGNSA. In nucleotides, the CDR3 is TGTGCCAGCAGCTTAATGACAGTACCTGGGGACGAGCAGTACTTC. This sequence encodes CASSLMTVPGDEQYF.

This chain connects TRBV2 to TRBJ1-4; no reliable D call. Germline loops: CDR1 SNHLY, CDR2 FYNNEI. The V gene lost 2 bases and the J gene lost 2 bases, with 6 bases spanning the gap. The CDR3 totals 14 residues. CDR3 DNA: TGTGCCAGCAGTGAAAGGCAGACTAATGAAAAACTGTTTTTT. It specifies CASSERQTNEKLFF.

This clonotype appeared a few times. A much larger clone lies one base from this, so it may be a read error. The V call is TRBV25-1, the J call TRBJ2-1; D possibly matches TRBD1 or TRBD2 (5 bases each). This CDR3 comprises 12 residues. CDR1 is MGHDK, CDR2 SYGVNS, per germline. Trimming took off 4 bases at V and 6 bases at J, with 7 bases between the two ends. The CDR3 loop reads CASSAGGNEQFF. In DNA, the CDR3 is TGTGCCAGCAGTGCTGGGGGCAATGAGCAGTTCTTC.